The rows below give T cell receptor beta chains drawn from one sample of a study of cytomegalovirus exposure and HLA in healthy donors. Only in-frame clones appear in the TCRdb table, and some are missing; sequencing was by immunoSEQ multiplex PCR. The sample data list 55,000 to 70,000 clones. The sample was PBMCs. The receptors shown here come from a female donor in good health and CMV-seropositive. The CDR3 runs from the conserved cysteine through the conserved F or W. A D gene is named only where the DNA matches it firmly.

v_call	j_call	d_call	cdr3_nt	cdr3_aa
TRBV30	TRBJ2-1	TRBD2	TGTGCCGGGAGTGTACTGGCGGGAGCTTACAATGAGCAGTTCTTC	CAGSVLAGAYNEQFF
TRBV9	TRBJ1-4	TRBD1	TGTGCCAGCAGCGTGGGGACAGGGTGGGGGGAAAAACTGTTTTTT	CASSVGTGWGEKLFF
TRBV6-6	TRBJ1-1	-	TGTGCCAGCAGTCCGGGAGCTGAAGCTTTCTTT	CASSPGAEAFF
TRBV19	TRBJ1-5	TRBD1	TGTGCCAGTAGTAGAGCAGGGGGCAGGAGCAATCAGCCCCAGCATTTT	CASSRAGGRSNQPQHF
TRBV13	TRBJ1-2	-	TGTGCCAGCAGCCGACCTCAAGACAGAGACTATGGCTACACCTTC	CASSRPQDRDYGYTF
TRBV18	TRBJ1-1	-	TGTGCCAGCTCACTACAGGGCTTTAAGGGCACTGAAGCTTTCTTT	CASSLQGFKGTEAFF
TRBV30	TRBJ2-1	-	TGTGCCTACCGCGCGGGGGCCAACAATGAGCAGTTCTTC	CAYRAGANNEQFF
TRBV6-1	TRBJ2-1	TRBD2	TGTGCCAGCAGTGAGACCGGGACTAGCGGCTGGGATGAGCAGTTCTTC	CASSETGTSGWDEQFF
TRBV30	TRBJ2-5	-	TGTGCCTGGAGTCGCTACGGGGAGACCCAGTACTTC	CAWSRYGETQYF
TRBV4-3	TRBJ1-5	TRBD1	TGCGCCAGCAGCCTCGCGGTGACAGGGGGCTCCACTCAGCCCCAGCATTTT	CASSLAVTGGSTQPQHF
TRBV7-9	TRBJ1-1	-	TGTGCCAGCAGCTTACTCACACTGAACACTGAAGCTTTCTTT	CASSLLTLNTEAFF
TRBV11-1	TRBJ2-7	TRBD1	TGTGCCAGCAGCTTAATGGGACAGGGCCCCTACGAGCAGTACTTC	CASSLMGQGPYEQYF
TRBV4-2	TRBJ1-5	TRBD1	TGTGCCAGCAGCCACTGGACAGGGGGCTACGATCAGCCCCAGCATTTT	CASSHWTGGYDQPQHF
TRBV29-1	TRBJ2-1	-	TGCAGCGTTGAAATTATGGCTAGCTTGGGCTACAATGAGCAGTTCTTC	CSVEIMASLGYNEQFF
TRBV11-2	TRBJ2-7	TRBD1	TGTGCCAGCAGCCCGGACAGGGAGAACGAGCAGTACTTC	CASSPDRENEQYF